This T cell receptor beta chain was recorded in a study of blood T cell repertoires in COVID-19. Per the authors' pipeline: Scientists estimated how many nucleated cells there were by amplifying reference gene primers. Profiling relied on immunoSEQ multiplex PCR, and the TCRdb table lists in-frame clones only, not all of them. V and J calls and clone size are copied from that table; D and trimming were computed from the DNA. Of around 170,000 clones in the sample, about 86% were seen once. The CDR3 loop spans 15 amino acids. CDR1 is MNHEY, CDR2 SMNVEV, per germline (reference sequence). Trimming at V came to 7 bases and at J to 0 bases, leaving 8 bases not matched to a gene.

The source material was peripheral blood. The sequence came from a man in his fifties with active or convalescent COVID-19. This chain links TRBV27 with TRBJ2-7; 8 bases fit TRBD1. CDR3 region: CASKHGQGGSYEQYF. DNA of the CDR3: TGTGCCAGCAAACATGGACAGGGAGGCTCCTACGAGCAGTACTTC.